The 9 T cell receptor beta chains given below trace back to one sample, sequenced in a study of T cell responses to AZD1222 COVID-19 vaccine. The protocol was immunoSEQ multiplex PCR, while the TCRdb copy is restricted to in-frame clones and leaves out a portion. Among 100,000 or so clones, around 87% were seen once, and the ten largest hold 4% to 5%. Material: peripheral blood, obtained on day 0 of MenACWY control vaccination. The receptor set was obtained from an adult in good health.

This clone has more than one count but fewer than ten. The chain is built from TRBV5-6 and TRBJ2-7, with 8 bases lining up with TRBD1. Germline CDR1 reads SGHDT; CDR2 reads YYEEEE. J lost 2 bases, V lost 3 bases, and 4 bases had no gene match. CDR3 length: 14 amino acids. CDR3 region: CASSWTGLPYEQYF. DNA of the CDR3: TGTGCCAGCAGCTGGACAGGGTTGCCCTACGAGCAGTACTTC.

The V and J genes are TRBV13 and TRBJ2-7; the D gene could be TRBD1 or TRBD2 (5 bases each). Trimming cost V 2 bases and J 3 bases, with 17 bases left between them. Germline V gene data show CDR1 as PRHDT and CDR2 as FYEKMQ (reference sequence). The CDR3 is 16 amino acids. CDR3 nucleotide sequence: TGTGCCAGCAGCTTACGGGACCAAGGGAATGGCTACGAGCAGTACTTC. It specifies CASSLRDQGNGYEQYF.

This chain joins TRBV9 and TRBJ2-2; D is unresolved. This CDR3 comprises 15 residues. V was trimmed by 0 bases and J by 0 bases, leaving 6 bases between them. Germline V lookup: CDR1 SGDLS, CDR2 YYNGEE. The chain's CDR3 is CASSVGLANTGELFF. DNA for the CDR3: TGTGCCAGCAGCGTAGGACTCGCGAACACCGGGGAGCTGTTTTTT.

The rearrangement uses TRBV25-1 and TRBJ2-3; 9 nucleotides agree with TRBD2. The ends lost 1 base at V and 4 bases at J; junction bases unmatched: 6. This CDR3 region has 16 residues. Germline CDR1 is MGHDK and CDR2 is SYGVNS. This CDR3 reads CASSELGSGGPDTQYF. The CDR3 DNA reads as TGTGCCAGCAGTGAATTGGGTAGCGGGGGCCCAGATACGCAGTATTTT.

This clone was seen just once. The chain has TRBV6-5 and TRBJ2-5; TRBD1 is a possible D gene (5 bases). This CDR3 is built from 14 residues. V lost 6 bases and J lost 0, with 11 bases in between. In germline, CDR1 is MNHEY, CDR2 SVGAGI. CDR3 amino acids: CASRGRDYQETQYF. DNA for the CDR3: TGTGCCAGCAGGGGCAGGGATTACCAAGAGACCCAGTACTTC.

The chain links TRBV5-1 to TRBJ1-1, with D possibly TRBD1 on 5 matching bases. The CDR3 runs 13 residues. The V end was cut by 4 bases, the J end by 0 bases, with 7 bases between. CDR1 and CDR2 from the germline V gene are SGHRS and YFSETQ. DNA of the CDR3: TGCGCCAGCAGCGAAGGGGTGAACACTGAAGCTTTCTTT. Protein sequence: CASSEGVNTEAFF.

The rearrangement joins TRBV5-4 to TRBJ2-7; no reliable D call. There are 14 residues in the CDR3. CDR1 and CDR2 from the germline V gene are SGHNT and YYREEE (reference sequence). Trimming removed 3 bases from V and 2 bases from J, with 12 bases in between. The CDR3 loop is CASSSDPGPYEQYF. As DNA, the CDR3 is TGTGCCAGCAGCTCAGACCCAGGCCCCTACGAGCAGTACTTC.

V usage is TRBV30 and J usage is TRBJ1-2; D call uncertain. Germline V gene sequence: CDR1 GTSNPN, CDR2 SVGIG (reference sequence). Trimming shortened V by 4 bases and J by 2 bases, and 11 bases separated the two germline ends. The CDR3 runs to 13 residues. This chain's CDR3 is CAWIAGRNYGYTF. The CDR3 region has the DNA TGTGCCTGGATTGCGGGCAGGAACTATGGCTACACCTTC.

This clone was found a few times. The V gene is TRBV6-5, the J gene TRBJ2-1; 9 bases align to TRBD2. The CDR3 sequence is 14 residues long. J was trimmed by 9 bases and V by 2 bases; bases with no gene match: 5. Germline CDR1 is MNHEY and CDR2 is SVGAGI. In nucleotides, the CDR3 is TGTGCCAGCAGTTACGGCGGGAGGGCCGGTGAGCAGTTCTTC. It specifies CASSYGGRAGEQFF.